The TCR beta chain under discussion was sequenced for a study of blood T cell repertoires in COVID-19. Study information: The samples span acute and convalescent COVID-19 from the United States, Italy and Spain. From T cells, B-cell-depleted T cells, or PBMCs came the material, which was cDNA or gDNA.

From germline, CDR1 is MGHRA and CDR2 YSYEKL. The CDR3 length is 15 residues. The V and J ends lost 0 bases and 6 bases respectively, with 9 bases between them. Some clones are missing from TCRdb's copy, which holds only in-frame ones; the method was immunoSEQ multiplex PCR. The profile shows approximately 300,000 clones, 90% of them singletons. Cohorts were determined from participant-reported clinical history. Donors in Cohort 3 who had recovered were those with two negative PCRs, healthcare professional clearance, or resolution of their symptoms. The material sequenced was PBMCs or T cells enriched from blood (not recorded which). The sequence derives from a man aged 60 to 69 who had recovered from COVID-19. The chain employs TRBV4-1 and TRBJ1-6; no firm D call. This CDR3 reads CASSQESGGNSPLHF. CDR3 nucleotide sequence: TGCGCCAGCAGCCAAGAATCCGGTGGTAATTCACCCCTCCACTTT.